The T cell receptor beta chain under discussion was sequenced for a study of beta chain features in type 1 diabetes. The isolated RNA, all of it, was reverse transcribed, so expressed TCRB transcripts were what got sequenced. Here immunoSEQ multiplex PCR was the method, and the copy in TCRdb shows in-frame clones only, minus some. This repertoire shows hundreds of thousands of clones, roughly 12% found once; its top ten account for around 0.015%. V lost 6 bases and J lost 0, with 9 bases in between. The CDR3 is made up of 14 amino acids. Per the germline V gene, CDR1 is SGHNT and CDR2 is YYREEE (reference sequence).

This chain uses TRBV5-4 with TRBJ2-2, with a possible D match to TRBD2 (5 bases). Sample: naive CD4+ T cells from blood. This TCR was sampled from a man aged 18 to 29 in good health. CDR3 in DNA: TGTGCCAGCATCAGGACTCCGAACACCGGGGAGCTGTTTTTT. It encodes CASIRTPNTGELFF.